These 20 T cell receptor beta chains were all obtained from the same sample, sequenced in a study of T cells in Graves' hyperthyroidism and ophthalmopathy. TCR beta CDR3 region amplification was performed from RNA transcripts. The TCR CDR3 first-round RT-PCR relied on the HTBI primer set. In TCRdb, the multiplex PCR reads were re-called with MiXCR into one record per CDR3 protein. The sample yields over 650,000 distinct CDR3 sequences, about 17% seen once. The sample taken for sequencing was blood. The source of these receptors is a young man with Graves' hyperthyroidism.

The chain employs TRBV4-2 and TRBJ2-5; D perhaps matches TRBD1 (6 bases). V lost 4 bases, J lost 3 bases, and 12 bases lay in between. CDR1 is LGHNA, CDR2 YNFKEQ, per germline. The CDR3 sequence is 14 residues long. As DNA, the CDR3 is TGTGCCAGCAGCCCCGGACAGATCAAAGAGACCCAGTACTTC. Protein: CASSPGQIKETQYF.

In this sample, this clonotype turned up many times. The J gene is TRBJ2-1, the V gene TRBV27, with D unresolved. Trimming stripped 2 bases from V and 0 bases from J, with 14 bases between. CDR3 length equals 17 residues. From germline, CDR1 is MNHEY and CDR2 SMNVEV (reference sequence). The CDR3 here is CASSLRWNLLSYNEQFF. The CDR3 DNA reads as TGTGCCAGCAGTTTACGGTGGAACCTACTCTCCTACAATGAGCAGTTCTTC.

Here the CDR3 reads CSDAPGGGEQFF. The DNA of the CDR3 is TGCAGCGACGCTCCCGGTGGTGGTGAGCAGTTCTTC. The chain recombines TRBV29-1 with TRBJ2-1; D gene uncertain. Deletions cut 7 bases from V and 9 bases from J, with 16 bases between. The CDR3 contains 12 residues. Germline CDR1 SQVTM, CDR2 ANQGSEA.

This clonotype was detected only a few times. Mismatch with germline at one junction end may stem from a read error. CDR3 loop: CAWSEDGTRYEQHF. For the CDR3, the DNA is TGTGCCTGGAGCGAGGACGGTACCCGCTACGAGCAGCACTTC. The rearrangement joins TRBV30 to TRBJ2-7, with D unclear. Germline lookup yields CDR1 GTSNPN and CDR2 SVGIG (reference sequence). The CDR3 sequence is 14 residues long.

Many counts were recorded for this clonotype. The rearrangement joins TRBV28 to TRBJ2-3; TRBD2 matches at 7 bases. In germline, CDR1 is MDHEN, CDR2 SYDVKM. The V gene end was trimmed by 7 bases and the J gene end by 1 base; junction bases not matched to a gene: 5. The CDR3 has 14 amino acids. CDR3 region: CASNREVGTDTQYF. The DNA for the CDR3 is TGTGCCAGCAATCGGGAGGTTGGCACAGATACGCAGTATTTT. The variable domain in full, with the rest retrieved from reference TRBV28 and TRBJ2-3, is DVKVTQSSRYLVKRTGEKVFLECVQDMDHENMFWYRQDPGLGLRLIYFSYDVKMKEKGDIPEGYSVSREKKERFSLILESASTNQTSMYLCASNREVGTDTQYFGPGTRLTVL.

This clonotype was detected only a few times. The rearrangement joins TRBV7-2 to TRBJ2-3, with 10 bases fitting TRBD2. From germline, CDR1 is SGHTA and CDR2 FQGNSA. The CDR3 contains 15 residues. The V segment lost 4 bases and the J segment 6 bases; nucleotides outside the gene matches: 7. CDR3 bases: TGTGCCAGCAGCTCCTCCAGCGGGGGGGGGGATACGCAGTATTTT. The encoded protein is CASSSSSGGGDTQYF.

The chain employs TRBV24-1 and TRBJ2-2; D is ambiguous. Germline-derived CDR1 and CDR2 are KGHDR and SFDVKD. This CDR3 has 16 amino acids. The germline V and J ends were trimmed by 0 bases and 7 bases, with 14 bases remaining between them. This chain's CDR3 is CATSDLFPDGVGELFF. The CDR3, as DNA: TGTGCCACCAGTGATTTGTTCCCAGACGGCGTCGGGGAGCTGTTTTTT.

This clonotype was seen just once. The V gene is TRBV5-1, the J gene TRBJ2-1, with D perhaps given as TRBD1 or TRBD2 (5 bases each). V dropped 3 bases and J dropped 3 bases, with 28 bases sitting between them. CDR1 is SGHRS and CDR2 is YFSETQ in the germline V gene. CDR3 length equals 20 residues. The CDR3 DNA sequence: TGCGCCAGCAGCTCTTCCCTTATGGGACGGCGTACCTCGAACTACAATGAGCAGTTCTTC. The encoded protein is CASSSSLMGRRTSNYNEQFF.

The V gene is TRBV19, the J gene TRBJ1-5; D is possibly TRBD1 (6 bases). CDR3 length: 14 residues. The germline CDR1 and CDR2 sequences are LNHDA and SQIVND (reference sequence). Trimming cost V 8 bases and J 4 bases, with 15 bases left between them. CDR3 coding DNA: TGTGCCAGTTGGGGGGGGCTCGGGAATCAGCCCCAGCATTTT. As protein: CASWGGLGNQPQHF.

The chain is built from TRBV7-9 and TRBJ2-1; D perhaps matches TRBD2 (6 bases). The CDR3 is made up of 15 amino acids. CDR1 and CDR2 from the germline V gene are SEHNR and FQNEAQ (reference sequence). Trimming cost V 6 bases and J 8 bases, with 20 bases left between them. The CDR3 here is CASRRAPGLQDEQFF. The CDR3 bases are TGTGCCAGCAGAAGAGCCCCGGGACTCCAAGATGAGCAGTTCTTC.

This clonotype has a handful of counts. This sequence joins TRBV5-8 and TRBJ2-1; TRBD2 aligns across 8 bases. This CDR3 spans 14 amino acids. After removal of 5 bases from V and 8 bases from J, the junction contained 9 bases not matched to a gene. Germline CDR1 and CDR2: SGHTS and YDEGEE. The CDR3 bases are TGTGCCAGCAGGGGGACTAGTGGATATGATGAGCAGTTCTTC. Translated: CASRGTSGYDEQFF.

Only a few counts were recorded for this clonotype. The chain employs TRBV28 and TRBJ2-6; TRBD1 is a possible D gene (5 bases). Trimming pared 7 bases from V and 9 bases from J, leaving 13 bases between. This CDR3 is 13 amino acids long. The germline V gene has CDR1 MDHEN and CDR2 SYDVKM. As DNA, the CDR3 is TGTGCCAGCACCTTCGCAGGGCGCAACGTCCTGACTTTC. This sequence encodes CASTFAGRNVLTF.

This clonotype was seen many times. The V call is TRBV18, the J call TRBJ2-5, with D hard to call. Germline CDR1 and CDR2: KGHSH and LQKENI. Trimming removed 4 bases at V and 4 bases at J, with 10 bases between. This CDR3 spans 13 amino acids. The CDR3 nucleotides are TGTGCCAGCTCACGTCTCTGGCTAGAGACCCAGTACTTC. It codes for CASSRLWLETQYF.

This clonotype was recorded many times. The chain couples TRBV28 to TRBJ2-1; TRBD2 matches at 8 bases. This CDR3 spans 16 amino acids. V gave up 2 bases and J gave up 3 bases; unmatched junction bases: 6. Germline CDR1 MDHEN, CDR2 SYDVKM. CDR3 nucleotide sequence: TGTGCCAGCAGTTTAGCGGGCGGGAGGCTCTACAATGAGCAGTTCTTC. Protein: CASSLAGGRLYNEQFF.

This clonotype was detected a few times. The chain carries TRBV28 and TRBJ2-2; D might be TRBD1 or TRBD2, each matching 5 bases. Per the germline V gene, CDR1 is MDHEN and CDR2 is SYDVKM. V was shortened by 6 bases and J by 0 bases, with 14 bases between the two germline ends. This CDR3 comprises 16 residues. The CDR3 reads CASRELGVSNTGELFF. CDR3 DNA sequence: TGTGCCAGCAGGGAATTGGGGGTATCGAACACCGGGGAGCTGTTTTTT.

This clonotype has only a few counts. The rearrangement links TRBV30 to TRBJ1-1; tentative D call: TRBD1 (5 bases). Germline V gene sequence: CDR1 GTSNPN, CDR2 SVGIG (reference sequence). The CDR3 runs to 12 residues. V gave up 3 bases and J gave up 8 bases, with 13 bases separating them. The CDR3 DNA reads TGTGCCTGGAGGTTTTCTGGGGCGGAAGCTTTCTTT. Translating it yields CAWRFSGAEAFF.

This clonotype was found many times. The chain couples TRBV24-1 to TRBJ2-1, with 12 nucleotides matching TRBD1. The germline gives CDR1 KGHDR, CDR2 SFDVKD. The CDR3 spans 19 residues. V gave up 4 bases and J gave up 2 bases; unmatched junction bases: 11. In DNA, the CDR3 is TGTGCCACCAGTGACCGTCCTTGGGACAGGGGGCCCCCCTACAATGAGCAGTTCTTC. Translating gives CATSDRPWDRGPPYNEQFF.

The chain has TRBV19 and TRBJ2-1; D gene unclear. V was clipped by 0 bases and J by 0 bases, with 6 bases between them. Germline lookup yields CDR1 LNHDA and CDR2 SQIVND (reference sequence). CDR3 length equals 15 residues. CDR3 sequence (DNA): TGTGCCAGTAGTATAGATGAGAGCTCCTACAATGAGCAGTTCTTC. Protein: CASSIDESSYNEQFF.

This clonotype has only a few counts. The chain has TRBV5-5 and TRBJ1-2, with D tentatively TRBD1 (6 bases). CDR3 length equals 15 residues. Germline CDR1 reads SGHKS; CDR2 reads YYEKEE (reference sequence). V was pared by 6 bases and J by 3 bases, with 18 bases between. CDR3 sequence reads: CASTSTAGVYYGYTF. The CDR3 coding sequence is TGTGCCAGCACCTCAACCGCAGGGGTTTACTATGGCTACACCTTC. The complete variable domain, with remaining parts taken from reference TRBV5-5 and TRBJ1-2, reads DAGVTQSPTHLIKTRGQQVTLRCSPISGHKSVSWYQQVLGQGPQFIFQYYEKEERGRGNFPDRFSARQFPNYSSELNVNALLLGDSALYLCASTSTAGVYYGYTFGSGTRLTVV.

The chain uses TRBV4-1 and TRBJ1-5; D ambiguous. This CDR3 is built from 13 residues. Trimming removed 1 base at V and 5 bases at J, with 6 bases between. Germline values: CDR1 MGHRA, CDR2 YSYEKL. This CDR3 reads CASSQVQHQPQHF. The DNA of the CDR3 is TGCGCCAGCAGCCAAGTACAGCATCAGCCCCAGCATTTT.